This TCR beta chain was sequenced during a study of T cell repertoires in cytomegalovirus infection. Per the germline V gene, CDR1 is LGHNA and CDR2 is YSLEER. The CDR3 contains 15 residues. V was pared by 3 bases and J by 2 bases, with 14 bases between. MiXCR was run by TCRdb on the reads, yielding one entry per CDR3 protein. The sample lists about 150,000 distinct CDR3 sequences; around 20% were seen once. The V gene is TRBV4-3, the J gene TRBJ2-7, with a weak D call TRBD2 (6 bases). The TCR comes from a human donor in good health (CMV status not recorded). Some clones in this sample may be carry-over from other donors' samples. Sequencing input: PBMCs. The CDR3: CASSQERGLTYEQYF. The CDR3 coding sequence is TGCGCCAGCAGCCAGGAACGGGGACTTACCTACGAGCAGTACTTC.